A single sample is the source of the 18 T cell receptor beta chains below, sequenced in a study of pediatric ulcerative colitis. Only in-frame clones appear in the TCRdb table, and some are missing; sequencing was by immunoSEQ multiplex PCR. The sample has fewer than 40,000 clones; roughly 78% are singletons. Sequenced input: blood. The receptors shown here come from a boy aged 5-17 years with severe ulcerative colitis.

The V gene is TRBV7-6, the J gene TRBJ2-5; D is unresolved. Trimming cost V 2 bases and J 4 bases, with 17 bases left between them. The CDR3 loop spans 16 amino acids. Germline CDR1 and CDR2: SGHVS and FNYEAQ. In DNA form, the CDR3 reads TGTGCCAGCAGCTTAAAGTTAAGAGGAAGGGCAGAGACCCAGTACTTC. Translated: CASSLKLRGRAETQYF.

The chain recombines TRBV10-3 with TRBJ2-4, with D hard to call. The V gene's germline CDR1 is ENHRY and CDR2 SYGVKD. The germline V and J ends were trimmed by 4 bases and 8 bases, with 12 bases remaining between them. There are 13 residues in the CDR3. Here the CDR3 reads CAISGPPADIQYF. CDR3 coding DNA: TGTGCCATCAGTGGGCCACCGGCGGACATTCAGTACTTC.

The chain recombines TRBV30 with TRBJ1-1; D remains unclear. The CDR3 extends over 14 amino acids. V was pared by 0 bases and J by 1 base, with 9 bases between. Germline V gene data show CDR1 as GTSNPN and CDR2 as SVGIG (reference sequence). The CDR3 DNA sequence: TGTGCCTGGAGTGTAGGAGAGGGGAACACTGAAGCTTTCTTT. Translation gives CAWSVGEGNTEAFF.

A word on this clone: The DNA is omitted, as the CDR3 cannot be located on it reliably, and the CDR3 follows TCRdb's listing. V and J are TRBV5-6 and TRBJ1-2; no DNA check was done on the table's D call, TRBD1. Counting both end residues, the CDR3 totals 16 amino acids. Germline V gene lookup returns CDR1 SGHDT and CDR2 YYEEEE. CDR3 sequence: CASSWGQGTKIEGHTF.

This chain uses TRBV27 with TRBJ1-6; D uncertain. CDR1 and CDR2 (germline): MNHEY, SMNVEV (reference sequence). The CDR3 runs to 12 residues. V was shortened by 6 bases and J by 10 bases, with 10 bases between the two germline ends. In nucleotides, the CDR3 is TGTGCCAGCAGCCCGCTGAGGTCACCCCTCCACTTT. Its protein is CASSPLRSPLHF.

The V gene is TRBV5-1, the J gene TRBJ2-7; no clear D gene. Germline assignment: CDR1 SGHRS and CDR2 YFSETQ. The CDR3 contains 14 residues. Trimming removed 0 bases at V and 9 bases at J, with 16 bases between. The chain's CDR3 is CASSLGRALNGQYF. The CDR3 DNA is TGCGCCAGCAGCTTGGGTCGGGCGTTGAACGGGCAGTACTTC.

This clone was seen only a few times. The chain is built from TRBV6-5 and TRBJ2-5; no reliable D call. The V gene lost 6 bases and the J gene lost 4 bases, with 15 bases spanning the gap. This CDR3 has 14 residues. Germline CDR1 is MNHEY and CDR2 is SVGAGI. For the CDR3, the DNA is TGTGCCAGCAGCTCGACGGGTGGGCCAGAGACCCAGTACTTC. Translating it yields CASSSTGGPETQYF.

This chain connects TRBV7-9 to TRBJ1-3; D might be TRBD1 (6 bases). V was clipped by 0 bases and J by 0 bases, with 9 bases between them. The CDR3 sequence is 16 residues long. CDR1 and CDR2 (germline): SEHNR, FQNEAQ (reference sequence). CDR3 nucleotide sequence: TGTGCCAGCAGCTTAGCAGGGGGAACCTCTGGAAACACCATATATTTT. Protein product: CASSLAGGTSGNTIYF.

V usage is TRBV5-6 and J usage is TRBJ1-1; D is perhaps TRBD1 (6 bases). V was clipped by 7 bases and J by 4 bases, with 17 bases between them. Per the germline V gene, CDR1 is SGHDT and CDR2 is YYEEEE. The CDR3 covers 14 residues. CDR3 amino acids: CASCPNGRGTEAFF. In DNA form, the CDR3 reads TGTGCCAGCTGCCCCAACGGCAGGGGCACTGAAGCTTTCTTT.

In this sample, this clone turned up once. V usage is TRBV7-2 and J usage is TRBJ2-1, with D perhaps TRBD2 (5 bases). Deletions cut 0 bases from V and 6 bases from J, with 12 bases between. Germline V CDR1 and CDR2: SGHTA, FQGNSA. The CDR3 totals 15 residues. Here the CDR3 reads CASSLALGDGNEQFF. The CDR3 DNA reads TGTGCCAGCAGCTTAGCGCTCGGGGATGGCAATGAGCAGTTCTTC.

This clone showed up just a few times. V and J are TRBV30 and TRBJ1-1; possible D gene TRBD1, 6 bases. V was clipped by 2 bases and J by 5 bases, with 18 bases between them. Germline V gives CDR1 GTSNPN, CDR2 SVGIG (reference sequence). CDR3 length: 15 amino acids. CDR3 bases: TGTGCCTGGAGTTCCACGGGGCCAGGGGTTACTGAAGCTTTCTTT. This translates into CAWSSTGPGVTEAFF.

The chain is built from TRBV28 and TRBJ1-1; perhaps TRBD1 as D (5 bases). Germline V gene sequence: CDR1 MDHEN, CDR2 SYDVKM. The CDR3 spans 15 residues. V was clipped by 6 bases and J by 3 bases, with 17 bases between them. The CDR3 spells CASRPPGGSDTEAFF. CDR3 nucleotide sequence: TGTGCCAGCAGACCCCCTGGGGGGTCTGACACTGAAGCTTTCTTT.

This clone was observed once. The chain uses TRBV30 and TRBJ1-5; D is possibly TRBD1 (6 bases). Between the trimmed V and J ends, which lost 1 base and 5 bases, there was a span of 12 bases. The CDR3 spans 14 residues. CDR1 is GTSNPN and CDR2 is SVGIG in the germline V gene (reference sequence). CDR3 sequence reads: CAWSGGQPHQPQHF. The CDR3 nucleotides read TGTGCCTGGAGTGGCGGACAGCCTCATCAGCCCCAGCATTTT.

This chain uses TRBV5-1 with TRBJ2-2; D not certain. Germline V gives CDR1 SGHRS, CDR2 YFSETQ. V was pared by 4 bases and J by 4 bases, with 11 bases between. The CDR3 totals 14 residues. The DNA of the CDR3 is TGCGCCAGCAGCGACCAACCGGGCACCGGGGAGCTGTTTTTT. It translates to CASSDQPGTGELFF.

This rearrangement joins TRBV6-4 to TRBJ1-1; no clear D. This CDR3 contains 14 residues. CDR1 is MRHNA, CDR2 SNTAGT, per germline. The V end was cut by 0 bases, the J end by 5 bases, with 10 bases between. The CDR3 DNA reads TGTGCCAGCAGTGACTCGTCATTGGGGACTGAAGCTTTCTTT. Translated, it gives CASSDSSLGTEAFF.

The chain couples TRBV5-1 to TRBJ2-3; the match to TRBD2 covers 8 bases. The CDR3 extends over 16 amino acids. CDR1 is SGHRS, CDR2 YFSETQ, per germline. V lost 4 bases and J lost 0; bases outside the gene matches: 7. In nucleotides, the CDR3 is TGCGCCAGCAGCCCCCAACCGGGGGGGAGCACAGATACGCAGTATTTT. This translates into CASSPQPGGSTDTQYF.

This clone was found a few times. The chain is built from TRBV7-6 and TRBJ1-1; D gene ambiguous. Germline CDR1 is SGHVS and CDR2 is FNYEAQ. The CDR3 sequence is 11 residues long. Trimming pared 7 bases from V and 8 bases from J, leaving 11 bases between. The CDR3: CASKRGKEAFF. The CDR3 DNA reads TGTGCCAGCAAACGGGGAAAAGAAGCTTTCTTT.

V and J are TRBV18 and TRBJ1-5, with D perhaps TRBD1 (6 bases). CDR1 and CDR2 (germline): KGHSH, LQKENI. Trimming pared 3 bases from V and 5 bases from J, leaving 20 bases between. The CDR3 consists of 17 residues. The CDR3 here is CASSPSGGGFFYQPQHF. CDR3 coding DNA: TGTGCCAGCTCACCCTCGGGAGGGGGATTTTTCTATCAGCCCCAGCATTTT.